This T cell receptor beta chain was identified during a study of a mutant IDH1 vaccine in newly diagnosed glioma. Study background: With temozolomide cycles, or 4-6 weeks after radiotherapy alone, vaccination was started. Visit V13 took place at week 47, and visit V12 happened at week 35.

The protocol was immunoSEQ multiplex PCR, while the TCRdb copy is restricted to in-frame clones and leaves out a portion. The data hold over 60,000 clones, with 81% observed a single time. Noted time point: week 35, safety follow-up. With topical imiquimod, each dose of the vaccine consisted of 300 ug of mutant IDH1 20-mer peptide. Across weeks 1, 3, 5, 7, 11, 15, 19 and 23, patients received a vaccination each time, eight in all. Astrocytomas found in donors were new, WHO grade 3 or 4, IDH1-mutant and ATRX-lost. As for this clone: Antigen unknown.

Per germline, CDR1 SQVTM and CDR2 ANQGSEA. After removal of 6 bases from V and 4 bases from J, the junction contained 11 bases not matched to a gene. The CDR3 has 14 amino acids. Sequencing used PBMCs, obtained from a glioma patient whose treatment included an IDH1 peptide vaccine. The chain combines TRBV29-1 with TRBJ2-5; TRBD2 matches 7 bases. The receptor was derived from a man between 40 and 49 years old with glioma. The chain's CDR3 is CSVGRLAGGETQYF. CDR3 DNA: TGCAGCGTCGGACGATTAGCGGGCGGAGAGACCCAGTACTTC.